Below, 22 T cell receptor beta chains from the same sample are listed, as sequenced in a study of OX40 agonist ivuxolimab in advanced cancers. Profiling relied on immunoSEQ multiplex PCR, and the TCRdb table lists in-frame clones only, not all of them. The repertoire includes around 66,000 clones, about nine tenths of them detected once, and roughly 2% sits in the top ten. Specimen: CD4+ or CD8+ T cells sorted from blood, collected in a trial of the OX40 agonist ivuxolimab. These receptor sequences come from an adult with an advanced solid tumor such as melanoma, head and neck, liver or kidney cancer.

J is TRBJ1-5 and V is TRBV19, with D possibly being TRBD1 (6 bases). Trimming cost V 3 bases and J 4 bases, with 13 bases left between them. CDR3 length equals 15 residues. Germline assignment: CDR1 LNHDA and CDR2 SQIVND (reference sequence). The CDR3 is CASSILDSLNQPQHF. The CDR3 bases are TGTGCCAGTAGTATTCTGGACAGCCTTAATCAGCCCCAGCATTTT.

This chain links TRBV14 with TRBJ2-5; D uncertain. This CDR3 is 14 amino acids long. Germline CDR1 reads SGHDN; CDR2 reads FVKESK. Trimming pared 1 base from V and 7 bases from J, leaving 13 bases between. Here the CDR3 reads CASSQAHGRGTQYF. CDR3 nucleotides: TGTGCCAGCAGCCAAGCACACGGCCGCGGGACCCAGTACTTC.

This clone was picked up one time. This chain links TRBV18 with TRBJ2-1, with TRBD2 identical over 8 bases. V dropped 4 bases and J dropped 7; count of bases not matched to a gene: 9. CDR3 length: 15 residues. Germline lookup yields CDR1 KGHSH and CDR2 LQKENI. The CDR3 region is CASSRRDGRVNEQFF. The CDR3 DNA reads TGTGCCAGCTCACGCCGGGACGGGAGGGTAAATGAGCAGTTCTTC.

This chain's CDR3 is CASSEGSPNQPQHF. In DNA form, the CDR3 reads TGTGCCAGCAGTGAAGGGTCCCCCAATCAGCCCCAGCATTTT. The rearrangement uses TRBV2 and TRBJ1-5; no clear D. CDR3 size: 14 residues. Germline V gene data show CDR1 as SNHLY and CDR2 as FYNNEI. Trimming removed 1 base from V and 3 bases from J, with 7 bases in between.

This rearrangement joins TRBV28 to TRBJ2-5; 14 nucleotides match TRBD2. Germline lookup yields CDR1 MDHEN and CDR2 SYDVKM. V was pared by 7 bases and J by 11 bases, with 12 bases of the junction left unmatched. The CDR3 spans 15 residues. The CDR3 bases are TGTGCCAGCACTGGGACTAGCGGGAGTCCCCGTCAGCAGTACTTC. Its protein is CASTGTSGSPRQQYF. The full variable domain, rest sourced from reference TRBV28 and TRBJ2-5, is DVKVTQSSRYLVKRTGEKVFLECVQDMDHENMFWYRQDPGLGLRLIYFSYDVKMKEKGDIPEGYSVSREKKERFSLILESASTNQTSMYLCASTGTSGSPRQQYFGPGTRLLVL.

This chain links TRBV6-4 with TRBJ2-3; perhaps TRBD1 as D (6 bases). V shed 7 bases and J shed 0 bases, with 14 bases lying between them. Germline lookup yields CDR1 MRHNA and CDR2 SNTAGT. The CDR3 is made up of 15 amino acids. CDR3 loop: CASTKDRFSTDTQYF. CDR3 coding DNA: TGTGCCAGCACTAAGGACAGATTTAGCACAGATACGCAGTATTTT.

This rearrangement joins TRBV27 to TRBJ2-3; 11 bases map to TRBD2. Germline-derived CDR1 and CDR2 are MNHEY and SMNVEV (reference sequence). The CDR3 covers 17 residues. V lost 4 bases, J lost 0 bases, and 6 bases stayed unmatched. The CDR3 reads CASSSLAGGPSTDTQYF. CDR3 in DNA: TGTGCCAGCAGTTCTCTAGCGGGGGGACCTAGCACAGATACGCAGTATTTT.

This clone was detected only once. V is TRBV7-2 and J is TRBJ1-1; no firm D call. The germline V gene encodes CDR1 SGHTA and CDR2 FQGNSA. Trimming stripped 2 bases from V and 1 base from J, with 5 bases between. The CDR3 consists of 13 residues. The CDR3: CASSLKQNTEAFF. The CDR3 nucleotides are TGTGCCAGCAGCTTAAAGCAGAACACTGAAGCTTTCTTT.

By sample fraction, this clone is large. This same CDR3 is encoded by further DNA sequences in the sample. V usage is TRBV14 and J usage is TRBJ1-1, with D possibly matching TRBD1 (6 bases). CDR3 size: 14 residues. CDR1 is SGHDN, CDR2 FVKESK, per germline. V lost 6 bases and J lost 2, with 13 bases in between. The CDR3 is CASSPGQFNTEAFF. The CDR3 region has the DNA TGTGCCAGCAGTCCAGGACAGTTTAACACTGAAGCTTTCTTT.

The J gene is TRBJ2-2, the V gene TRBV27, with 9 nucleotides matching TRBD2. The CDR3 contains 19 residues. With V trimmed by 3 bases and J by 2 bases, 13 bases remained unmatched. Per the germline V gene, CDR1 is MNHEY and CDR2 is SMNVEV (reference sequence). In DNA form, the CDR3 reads TGTGCCAGCAGTTTCCTCGGGGTAGCGGGAGATCGCAACACCGGGGAGCTGTTTTTT. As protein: CASSFLGVAGDRNTGELFF.

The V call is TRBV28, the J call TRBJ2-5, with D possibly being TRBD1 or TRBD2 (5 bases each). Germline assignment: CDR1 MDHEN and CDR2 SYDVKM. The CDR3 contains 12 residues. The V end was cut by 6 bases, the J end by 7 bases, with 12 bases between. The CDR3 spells CASRPRGLTQYF. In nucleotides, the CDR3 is TGTGCCAGCAGACCGAGGGGTTTGACCCAGTACTTC.

CDR3 nucleotide sequence: TGTGCCAGCAGTGCCACGGGACAGCAAGAGACCCAGTACTTC. This sequence encodes CASSATGQQETQYF. This chain connects TRBV6-1 to TRBJ2-5; 7 positions match TRBD1. The trim removed 4 bases at V and 2 bases at J, leaving 4 bases unmatched. CDR1 MNHNS and CDR2 SASEGT come from the germline V gene. This CDR3 comprises 14 residues.

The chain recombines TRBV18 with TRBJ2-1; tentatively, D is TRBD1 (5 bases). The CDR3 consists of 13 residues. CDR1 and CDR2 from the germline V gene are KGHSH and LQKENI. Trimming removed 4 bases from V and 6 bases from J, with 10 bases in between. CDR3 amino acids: CASSQQGGNEQFF. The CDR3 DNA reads TGTGCCAGCTCACAGCAGGGTGGCAATGAGCAGTTCTTC.

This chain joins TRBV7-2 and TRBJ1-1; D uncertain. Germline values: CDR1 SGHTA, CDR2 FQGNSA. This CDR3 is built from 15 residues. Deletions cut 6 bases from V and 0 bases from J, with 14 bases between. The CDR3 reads CASSPPLQMNTEAFF. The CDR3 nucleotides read TGTGCCAGCAGTCCCCCTCTACAGATGAACACTGAAGCTTTCTTT. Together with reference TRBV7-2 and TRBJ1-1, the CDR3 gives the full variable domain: GAGVSQSPSNKVTEKGKDVELRCDPISGHTALYWYRQSLGQGLEFLIYFQGNSAPDKSGLPSDRFSAERTGGSVSTLTIQRTQQEDSAVYLCASSPPLQMNTEAFFGQGTRLTVV.

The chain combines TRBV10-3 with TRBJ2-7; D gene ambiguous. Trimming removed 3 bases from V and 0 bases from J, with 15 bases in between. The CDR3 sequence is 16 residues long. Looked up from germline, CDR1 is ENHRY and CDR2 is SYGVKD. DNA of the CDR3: TGTGCCATCAGTGATTTCCGCCCAACGAACTCCTACGAGCAGTACTTC. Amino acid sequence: CAISDFRPTNSYEQYF.

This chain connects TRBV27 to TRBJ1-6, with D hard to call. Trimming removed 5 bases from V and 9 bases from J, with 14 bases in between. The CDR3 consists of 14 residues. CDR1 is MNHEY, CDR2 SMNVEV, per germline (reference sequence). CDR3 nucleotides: TGTGCCAGCAGTCCACGCGGGGATAGTTCACCCCTCCACTTT. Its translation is CASSPRGDSSPLHF.

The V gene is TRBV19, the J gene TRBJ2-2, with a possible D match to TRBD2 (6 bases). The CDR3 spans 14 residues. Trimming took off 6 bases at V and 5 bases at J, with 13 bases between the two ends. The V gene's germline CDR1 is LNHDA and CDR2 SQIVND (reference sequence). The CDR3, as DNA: TGTGCCAGTAGCGGTCGTGGGGGGACCGGGGAGCTGTTTTTT. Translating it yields CASSGRGGTGELFF.

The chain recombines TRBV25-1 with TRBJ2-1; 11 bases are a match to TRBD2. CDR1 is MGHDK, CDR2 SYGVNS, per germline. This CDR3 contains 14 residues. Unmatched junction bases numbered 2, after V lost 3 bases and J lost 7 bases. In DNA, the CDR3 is TGTGCCAGCAGTGACCCTAGCGGGAGGAATGAGCAGTTCTTC. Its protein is CASSDPSGRNEQFF.

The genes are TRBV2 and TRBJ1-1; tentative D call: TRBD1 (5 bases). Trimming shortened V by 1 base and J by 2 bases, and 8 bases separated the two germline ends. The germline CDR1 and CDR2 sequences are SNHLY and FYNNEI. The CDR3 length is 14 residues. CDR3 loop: CASSEGGPNTEAFF. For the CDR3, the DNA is TGTGCCAGCAGTGAAGGGGGACCTAACACTGAAGCTTTCTTT.

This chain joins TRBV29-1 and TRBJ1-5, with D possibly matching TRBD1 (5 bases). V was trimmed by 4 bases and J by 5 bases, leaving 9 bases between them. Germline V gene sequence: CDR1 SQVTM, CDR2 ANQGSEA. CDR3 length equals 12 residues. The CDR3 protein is CSVGQGDQPQHF. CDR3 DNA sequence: TGCAGCGTTGGGCAGGGTGATCAGCCCCAGCATTTT.

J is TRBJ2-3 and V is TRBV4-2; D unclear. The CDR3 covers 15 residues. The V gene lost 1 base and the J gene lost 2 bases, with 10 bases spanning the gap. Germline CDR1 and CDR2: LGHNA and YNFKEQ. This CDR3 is CASSQVLNPTDTQYF. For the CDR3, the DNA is TGTGCCAGCAGCCAAGTCCTCAACCCCACAGATACGCAGTATTTT.

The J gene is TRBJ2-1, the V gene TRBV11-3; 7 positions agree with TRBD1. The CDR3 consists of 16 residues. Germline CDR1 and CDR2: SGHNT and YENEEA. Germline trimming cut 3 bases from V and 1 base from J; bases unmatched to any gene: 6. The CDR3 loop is CASSFAGTASYNEQFF. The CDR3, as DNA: TGTGCCAGCAGCTTCGCCGGGACAGCATCCTACAATGAGCAGTTCTTC.